This TCR beta chain was obtained from a study of beta chain features in type 1 diabetes. The germline V gene encodes CDR1 LNHDA and CDR2 SQIVND (reference sequence). CDR3 size: 13 residues. Trimming left V 0 bases short and J 10 bases short, with 10 bases between. With respect to this clone: The antigen is not known.

Overall study results and limits: Diminished insertions and augmented deletions at VDJ junctions characterized type 1 diabetes patients. Possibly, sequencing cDNA over-represented cells that had high TCR expression levels.

All of the isolated RNA was reverse transcribed, so expressed TCRB transcripts were sequenced. This table comes from immunoSEQ multiplex PCR, and its TCRdb copy is limited to in-frame clones, with some not included. The profile shows some 44,000 clones, roughly half of them singletons. This receptor was taken from a woman aged 18 to 35 in good health. This rearrangement joins TRBV19 to TRBJ2-1, with D perhaps matching TRBD2 (6 bases). Sequencing used Tregs from blood. As DNA, the CDR3 is TGTGCCAGTAGTATAGACCGGGACTCCGAGCAGTTCTTC. Translating it yields CASSIDRDSEQFF.